Listed here are 5 T cell receptor beta chains from one sample, sequenced in a study of early T cells in non-severe SARS-CoV-2 infection. In TCRdb, the 5' RACE reads were re-called with MiXCR into one record per CDR3 protein. The sample lists roughly 90,000 distinct CDR3 sequences; under 15% were seen once. The sequenced sample consisted of whole blood. These receptors all stem from an adult who was a healthcare worker with PCR-confirmed SARS-CoV-2 infection or an uninfected control (not recorded which).

This sequence joins TRBV7-9 and TRBJ1-1, with unresolved D. The ends were cut back, 2 bases at V and 10 bases at J, with 11 bases in the middle. Looked up from germline, CDR1 is SEHNR and CDR2 is FQNEAQ (reference sequence). This CDR3 comprises 12 residues. The CDR3 DNA follows: TGTGCCAGCAGCTTAAGTAACAGCCCAGCTTTCTTT. Its translation: CASSLSNSPAFF.

J is TRBJ2-2 and V is TRBV9; D is uncertain. The length of the CDR3 is 15 residues. The germline V gene encodes CDR1 SGDLS and CDR2 YYNGEE. V was trimmed by 3 bases and J by 4 bases, leaving 13 bases between them. This chain's CDR3 is CASSAITVGTGELFF. As DNA, the CDR3 is TGTGCCAGCAGCGCAATTACGGTGGGCACCGGGGAGCTGTTTTTT. The full variable domain, completed using reference TRBV9 and TRBJ2-2, is DSGVTQTPKHLITATGQRVTLRCSPRSGDLSVYWYQQSLDQGLQFLIQYYNGEERAKGNILERFSAQQFPDLHSELNLSSLELGDSALYFCASSAITVGTGELFFGEGSRLTVL.

The chain employs TRBV24-1 and TRBJ2-1; 8 bases map to TRBD1. Germline values: CDR1 KGHDR, CDR2 SFDVKD. The CDR3 length is 16 residues. V was pared by 3 bases and J by 6 bases, with 9 bases of the junction left unmatched. CDR3: CATSDTGTGKFNEQFF. The CDR3, as DNA: TGTGCCACCAGTGATACCGGGACAGGTAAATTCAATGAGCAGTTCTTC.

This clonotype was found many times. The genes are TRBV12-3 or TRBV12-4 and TRBJ2-5; D possibly matches TRBD1 or TRBD2 (6 bases each). Between the trimmed V and J ends, which lost 5 bases and 5 bases, there was a span of 21 bases. The CDR3 contains 16 residues. The CDR3 spells CASSPFRQARGETQYF. The CDR3 nucleotides are TGTGCCAGCAGTCCATTTAGACAGGCCCGGGGGGAGACCCAGTACTTC.

The chain uses TRBV7-3 and TRBJ2-2; D remains ambiguous. V was cut by 1 base and J by 6 bases, with 12 bases left in between. This CDR3 contains 15 residues. From germline, CDR1 is SGHTA and CDR2 FQGTGA. CDR3 residues: CASSLNTGSPGELFF. CDR3 bases: TGTGCCAGCAGCTTAAATACTGGGTCTCCCGGGGAGCTGTTTTTT. The full variable domain, with the rest looked up from reference TRBV7-3 and TRBJ2-2, is GAGVSQTPSNKVTEKGKYVELRCDPISGHTALYWYRQSLGQGPEFLIYFQGTGAADDSGLPNDRFFAVRPEGSVSTLKIQRTERGDSAVYLCASSLNTGSPGELFFGEGSRLTVL.